This T cell receptor (beta chain) originates from a study of early T cells in non-severe SARS-CoV-2 infection. Across the study: Sequencing input comprised bulk RNA from unsorted whole blood; chain pairing was not available.

There are many counts of this clonotype. Each CDR3 protein gets one entry after TCRdb re-called the 5' RACE reads with MiXCR. The sample lists 25,000 to 35,000 distinct CDR3 sequences; about 2.7% were seen once. The germline V gene encodes CDR1 SGHAT and CDR2 FQNNGV. This CDR3 comprises 14 residues. Between the trimmed V and J ends, which lost 4 bases and 7 bases, there was a span of 15 bases. The clonotype originates from an adult who was a healthcare worker with PCR-confirmed SARS-CoV-2 infection or an uninfected control (not recorded which). Sequencing was performed on whole blood. The chain couples TRBV11-2 to TRBJ2-3; D may be TRBD2 (5 bases). The CDR3 region is CASSSDSASHTQYF. CDR3 coding DNA: TGTGCCAGCAGCTCGGACTCCGCCTCCCATACGCAGTATTTT.